These T cell receptor beta chains were read from a single sample in a study of T cells in tuberculosis. Data came from immunoSEQ multiplex PCR; TCRdb stores just in-frame clones and leaves some out. The repertoire has 50,000 to 65,000 clones, 70% to 90% of them found once; the top ten carry 21%. Source material: CD1b-GMM tetramer-negative cells sorted from PBMCs. These TCRs come from an adult woman with latent tuberculosis. The CDR3 runs from the conserved cysteine through the conserved F or W. The D gene is left open where the match is weak. Clone size, where shown, is once, few, many, or a class for clones that have expanded.

len	d_gene	abundance	j_gene	v_gene	CDR3nt	CDR3aa
14	.	.	TRBJ2-1	TRBV7-9	TGTGCCAGCAGCCCAGGTGGCGCCTACAATGAGCAGTTCTTC	CASSPGGAYNEQFF
16	TRBD2	few	TRBJ2-1	TRBV12-5	TGTGCTAGTGGTTCACCACTAGCGGGGTTTTACAATGAGCAGTTCTTC	CASGSPLAGFYNEQFF
16	.	few	TRBJ2-7	TRBV4-3	TGCGCCAGCAGCCCATCCACGGCGGATAGCTCCTACGAGCAGTACTTC	CASSPSTADSSYEQYF
14	.	few	TRBJ1-2	TRBV27	TGTGCCAGCAGTTTGGGAGGGGTGTTCCCCGGCTACACCTTC	CASSLGGVFPGYTF
14	TRBD1	.	TRBJ2-3	TRBV7-3	TGTGCCAGCAGCTTCACAGGGGGCACAGATACGCAGTATTTT	CASSFTGGTDTQYF
15	.	few	TRBJ1-4	TRBV4-1	TGCGCCAGCAGCCAAATACAGGCGGGGGGTGAAAAACTGTTTTTT	CASSQIQAGGEKLFF
17	TRBD2	.	TRBJ2-1	TRBV19	TGTGCCAGTAGTGCCCTCACTAGCGGAGGACCCTACAATGAGCAGTTCTTC	CASSALTSGGPYNEQFF
15	.	.	TRBJ1-1	TRBV7-8	TGTGCCAGCAGCTTAGGGCAGGGGAAGGGCACTGAAGCTTTCTTT	CASSLGQGKGTEAFF
16	.	few	TRBJ1-3	TRBV7-2	TGTGCCAGCAGCCTAATCAGGGGTCCGACTGGAAACACCATATATTTT	CASSLIRGPTGNTIYF
15	TRBD1	.	TRBJ1-4	TRBV7-9	TGTGCCAGCAGCTCCCGGTCAGGGGGGAATGAAAAACTGTTTTTT	CASSSRSGGNEKLFF
17	TRBD2	.	TRBJ2-5	TRBV27	TGTGCCAGCAGTTTATCGCGGCTAGCGGGGGGGCAGGAGACCCAGTACTTC	CASSLSRLAGGQETQYF
16	.	.	TRBJ2-3	TRBV6-5	TGTGCCAGCAGTTACTCGTACCTTCAAGCCACAGATACGCAGTATTTT	CASSYSYLQATDTQYF
20	TRBD2	once	TRBJ2-2	TRBV7-3	TGTGCCAGCAGCTTAACCCCGTCGGTAGCGGGAGTTGGGGCATCCGGGGAGCTGTTTTTT	CASSLTPSVAGVGASGELFF
12	.	.	TRBJ1-2	TRBV30	TGTGCCTGGGCGCAACCTAACTATGGCTACACCTTC	CAWAQPNYGYTF
14	.	.	TRBJ1-2	TRBV21-1	TGTGCCAGCAGCGGGACAGGGAGTAACTATGGCTACACCTTC	CASSGTGSNYGYTF
13	.	.	TRBJ2-7	TRBV9	TGTGCCAGCAGCGTAGGTCCCGGGAACGAGCAGTACTTC	CASSVGPGNEQYF
14	.	.	TRBJ1-2	TRBV5-8	TGTGCCAGCAGCTTAGGGGGGGCAGACTATGGCTACACCTTC	CASSLGGADYGYTF
16	TRBD2	once	TRBJ2-5	TRBV19	TGTGCCAGTAGTATATGGGTAGCGGGGGGCCAAGAGACCCAGTACTTC	CASSIWVAGGQETQYF
13	.	.	TRBJ2-7	TRBV7-8	TGTGCCAGCAGCTTTCCCCCGGACAGCGAGCAGTACTTC	CASSFPPDSEQYF
17	.	.	TRBJ1-5	TRBV10-3	TGTGCCATCAGTGAGTCGTCAGGCAGGTATAGCAATCAGCCCCAGCATTTT	CAISESSGRYSNQPQHF
15	TRBD1	.	TRBJ2-1	TRBV29-1	TGCAGCGTTGTTGGGGACAGGAACTCCTACAATGAGCAGTTCTTC	CSVVGDRNSYNEQFF
15	TRBD1	once	TRBJ2-2	TRBV5-1	TGCGCCAGCAGCGGGGACAGACATCACACCGGGGAGCTGTTTTTT	CASSGDRHHTGELFF
16	.	few	TRBJ2-7	TRBV19	TGTGCCACCCTAGCTGGGTCAGGGGAAGTGCCCTACGAGCAGTACTTC	CATLAGSGEVPYEQYF
13	TRBD1	.	TRBJ1-2	TRBV7-2	TGTGCCAGCAGCCTGGACAGGGCTGGGGGCTACACCTTC	CASSLDRAGGYTF
15	TRBD2	.	TRBJ2-7	TRBV4-1	TGCGCCAGCAGCCAAGGAAGCGGGGCCGGGTACGAGCAGTACTTC	CASSQGSGAGYEQYF
14	.	.	TRBJ1-5	TRBV11-2	TGTGCCAGCAGCTTAGTTCGTAGCAATCAGCCCCAGCATTTT	CASSLVRSNQPQHF
13	.	.	TRBJ1-3	TRBV7-9	TGTGCCAGCGTACCGAGCTCTGGAAACACCATATATTTT	CASVPSSGNTIYF
15	.	.	TRBJ2-1	TRBV18	TGTGCCAGCTCACCACCACGGAGCTCCTACAATGAGCAGTTCTTC	CASSPPRSSYNEQFF
17	TRBD2	.	TRBJ2-3	TRBV7-6	TGTGCCAGCAGCTTCGGACTAGCGGGAGGTGGCACAGATACGCAGTATTTT	CASSFGLAGGGTDTQYF
15	TRBD1	.	TRBJ2-7	TRBV5-1	TGCGCCAGCAGCATACTACAGGGGGCTCGAGACGAGCAGTACTTC	CASSILQGARDEQYF
19	TRBD2	.	TRBJ2-2	TRBV7-2	TGTGCCAGCAGATTCACTAGCGGGAGGTCAGGACGTAACACCGGGGAGCTGTTTTTT	CASRFTSGRSGRNTGELFF
15	.	.	TRBJ1-1	TRBV5-4	TGTGCCAGCAGCTTGGGCCGGGTAGCGAACACTGAAGCTTTCTTT	CASSLGRVANTEAFF